The 20 T cell receptor beta chains below were found in one sample sequenced in a study of cytomegalovirus exposure and HLA in healthy donors. The PCR used 60 Vbeta and 13 Jbeta primers. Method: immunoSEQ multiplex PCR; TCRdb's copy keeps in-frame clones and lacks some. The sample consists of 150,000 or so clones, around 75% of them appearing once. Specimen: PBMCs. The receptors were sampled from a man aged 25 to 40 in good health and CMV-seropositive.

The rearrangement links TRBV2 to TRBJ2-7, with 7 bases matching TRBD2. The CDR3 loop spans 12 amino acids. The germline V gene has CDR1 SNHLY and CDR2 FYNNEI. With V trimmed by 6 bases and J by 6 bases, 5 bases remained unmatched. This CDR3 is CASSLAVLEQYF. CDR3 in DNA: TGTGCCAGCAGCCTAGCGGTACTCGAGCAGTACTTC.

This sequence joins TRBV6-6 and TRBJ1-6, with TRBD1 identical over 7 bases. The CDR3 totals 14 residues. CDR1 and CDR2 (germline): MNHNY, SVGAGI (reference sequence). The ends lost 3 bases at V and 9 bases at J; junction bases unmatched: 5. The CDR3 is CASSYEGAVSPLHF. The CDR3 DNA sequence: TGTGCCAGCAGTTATGAGGGGGCGGTTTCACCCCTCCACTTT.

The gene calls are TRBV5-1 and TRBJ2-1, with TRBD2 matching over 7 bases. After removal of 1 base from V and 2 bases from J, the junction contained 6 bases not matched to a gene. Germline V gene data show CDR1 as SGHRS and CDR2 as YFSETQ. CDR3 length: 16 residues. The CDR3 region is CASSLSGGTTYNEQFF. CDR3 in DNA: TGCGCCAGCAGCTTGTCCGGCGGGACTACCTACAATGAGCAGTTCTTC.

The V and J genes are TRBV7-2 and TRBJ2-5; possibly TRBD2 for D (6 bases). The CDR3 is 16 amino acids. V lost 5 bases to trimming and J lost 5 bases, with 21 bases between them. Germline V gives CDR1 SGHTA, CDR2 FQGNSA. The CDR3 DNA is TGTGCCAGCAGCCCGTCCCGGGACTTACGTGGGGAGACCCAGTACTTC. It specifies CASSPSRDLRGETQYF. The full variable domain, completed using reference TRBV7-2 and TRBJ2-5, is GAGVSQSPSNKVTEKGKDVELRCDPISGHTALYWYRQSLGQGLEFLIYFQGNSAPDKSGLPSDRFSAERTGGSVSTLTIQRTQQEDSAVYLCASSPSRDLRGETQYFGPGTRLLVL.

The genes are TRBV18 and TRBJ2-7; 8 nucleotides line up with TRBD1. The junction had 11 bases not matched to a gene; V was cut back by 2 bases and J by 2 bases. The germline CDR1 and CDR2 sequences are KGHSH and LQKENI. The CDR3 has 17 residues. The CDR3 spells CASSPSPGTGRAYEQYF. CDR3 nucleotide sequence: TGTGCCAGCTCACCAAGCCCGGGGACAGGTCGCGCCTACGAGCAGTACTTC.

This chain uses TRBV27 with TRBJ2-7; tentative D call: TRBD2 (5 bases). This CDR3 contains 13 residues. Germline loops: CDR1 MNHEY, CDR2 SMNVEV (reference sequence). The V gene lost 6 bases and the J gene lost 2 bases, with 11 bases spanning the gap. The CDR3 coding sequence is TGTGCCAGCAGCTCAGGCGGGCCCTACGAGCAGTACTTC. Translated, it gives CASSSGGPYEQYF.

The chain uses TRBV6-1 and TRBJ2-2; D possibly corresponds to TRBD1 (6 bases). CDR3 length: 15 residues. V lost 6 bases, J lost 1 base, and 12 bases lay in between. Germline V gene sequence: CDR1 MNHNS, CDR2 SASEGT. The CDR3 region has the DNA TGTGCCAGCAGGGAACCGGGACAGAACACCGGGGAGCTGTTTTTT. Protein: CASREPGQNTGELFF.

J is TRBJ1-6 and V is TRBV7-6; 8 bases line up with TRBD1. CDR3 length: 15 amino acids. Trimming took 0 bases from V and 7 from J; bases not matched to a gene: 2. CDR1 and CDR2 from the germline V gene are SGHVS and FNYEAQ. Here the CDR3 DNA reads TGTGCCAGCAGCTTAGCGGGACAGGAGAATTCACCCCTCCACTTT. It translates to CASSLAGQENSPLHF.

The chain is built from TRBV19 and TRBJ2-7, with 7 bases fitting TRBD1. Germline V gene lookup returns CDR1 LNHDA and CDR2 SQIVND (reference sequence). The V and J ends lost 6 bases and 5 bases, in that order; junction bases with no gene match: 13. CDR3 length: 15 amino acids. CDR3 in amino acids: CASSRQGSLRNEQYF. The CDR3 DNA sequence: TGTGCCAGTAGCCGACAGGGAAGTTTAAGGAACGAGCAGTACTTC.

The chain combines TRBV6-5 with TRBJ1-6; 8 bases fit TRBD1. The germline V gene encodes CDR1 MNHEY and CDR2 SVGAGI. V lost 0 bases and J lost 8; bases outside the gene matches: 6. The CDR3 is 16 amino acids. Here the CDR3 DNA reads TGTGCCAGCAGTTACTCGTCGGGACAGGCCCATTCACCCCTCCACTTT. Translating gives CASSYSSGQAHSPLHF.

This chain links TRBV11-1 with TRBJ1-2, with a tentative D call TRBD1 (6 bases). Germline V lookup: CDR1 SGHAT, CDR2 FQDESV (reference sequence). The ends were cut back, 1 base at V and 7 bases at J, with 10 bases in the middle. The CDR3 sequence is 13 residues long. CDR3: CASSLGRGSGYTF. CDR3 bases: TGTGCCAGCAGCTTAGGCAGGGGCTCTGGCTACACCTTC. Filled out from reference TRBV11-1 and TRBJ1-2, the complete variable domain reads EAEVAQSPRYKITEKSQAVAFWCDPISGHATLYWYRQILGQGPELLVQFQDESVVDDSQLPKDRFSAERLKGVDSTLKIQPAELGDSAMYLCASSLGRGSGYTFGSGTRLTVV.

For the CDR3, the DNA is TGCAGCGTTGTCGGCTCCCTCGGGTTCGGGGAGACCCAGTACTTC. Translation: CSVVGSLGFGETQYF. The V gene is TRBV29-1, the J gene TRBJ2-5; no clear D gene. Germline V CDR1 and CDR2: SQVTM, ANQGSEA. The length of the CDR3 is 15 residues. Trimming stripped 4 bases from V and 5 bases from J, with 20 bases between.

The chain joins TRBV7-9 to TRBJ2-7, with TRBD1 matching over 7 bases. Germline V gene sequence: CDR1 SEHNR, CDR2 FQNEAQ (reference sequence). The V and J ends lost 5 bases and 7 bases, in that order; junction bases with no gene match: 8. The CDR3 runs 13 residues. The CDR3 DNA reads as TGTGCCAGCAGCCCCGTACAGGGGAGAGAGCAGTACTTC. It encodes CASSPVQGREQYF. The full variable domain, rest sourced from reference TRBV7-9 and TRBJ2-7, is DTGVSQNPRHKITKRGQNVTFRCDPISEHNRLYWYRQTLGQGPEFLTYFQNEAQLEKSRLLSDRFSAERPKGSFSTLEIQRTEQGDSAMYLCASSPVQGREQYFGPGTRLTVT.

V gene TRBV28 combines with J gene TRBJ1-5; TRBD1 aligns across 7 bases. With 6 bases clipped from V and 4 bases from J, the junction kept 12 bases outside the gene matches. CDR1 is MDHEN, CDR2 SYDVKM, per germline. CDR3 length: 16 amino acids. The CDR3 DNA follows: TGTGCCAGCAGACCTGAGGGGGCTTTGGGGAATCAGCCCCAGCATTTT. Its translation is CASRPEGALGNQPQHF.

The chain couples TRBV5-1 to TRBJ1-2, with 9 bases aligning to TRBD1. J lost 8 bases, V lost 0 bases, and 5 bases had no gene match. In germline, CDR1 is SGHRS, CDR2 YFSETQ. CDR3 size: 14 residues. The CDR3 region is CASSLGGQGGGYTF. CDR3 nucleotide sequence: TGCGCCAGCAGCTTGGGGGGACAGGGTGGCGGCTACACCTTC.

The CDR3 bases are TGTGCAGCGGGGTGGAGCTCCTACAATGAGCAGTTCTTC. Its protein product is CAAGWSSYNEQFF. The chain carries TRBV19 and TRBJ2-1, with 7 bases fitting TRBD2. Germline loops: CDR1 LNHDA, CDR2 SQIVND (reference sequence). The CDR3 length is 13 residues.

V gene TRBV10-3 combines with J gene TRBJ2-7; the match to TRBD1 covers 7 bases. Germline V gene data show CDR1 as ENHRY and CDR2 as SYGVKD. The CDR3 spans 14 residues. The V and J ends lost 4 bases and 3 bases, in that order; junction bases with no gene match: 6. This CDR3 is CAISGGTVGYEQYF. DNA of the CDR3: TGTGCCATCAGTGGGGGGACAGTTGGCTACGAGCAGTACTTC.

This clone was counted a single time. V usage is TRBV28 and J usage is TRBJ2-1; tentatively, D is TRBD2 (6 bases). CDR3 length: 20 amino acids. Germline V gene sequence: CDR1 MDHEN, CDR2 SYDVKM. Trimming removed 2 bases from V and 0 bases from J, with 23 bases in between. CDR3 nucleotides: TGTGCCAGCAGTTTACCTGGCGTCGGGGGTTACACGAGCTCCTACAATGAGCAGTTCTTC. It translates to CASSLPGVGGYTSSYNEQFF.

The chain combines TRBV5-1 with TRBJ2-1, with no clear D. CDR1 is SGHRS and CDR2 is YFSETQ in the germline V gene. V was trimmed by 0 bases and J by 4 bases, leaving 8 bases between them. CDR3 size: 14 residues. The CDR3 DNA reads TGCGCCAGCAGCTTGGGGGCCCGATACAATGAGCAGTTCTTC. This encodes CASSLGARYNEQFF.

The chain combines TRBV9 with TRBJ2-3; D unresolved. This CDR3 comprises 11 residues. With 5 bases removed from V and 3 bases from J, the gap between germline ends came to 4 bases. Germline V gene data show CDR1 as SGDLS and CDR2 as YYNGEE. The CDR3 reads CASSMTDTQYF. CDR3 DNA: TGTGCCAGCAGTATGACAGATACGCAGTATTTT.